This TCR beta chain comes out of a study of OX40 agonist ivuxolimab in advanced cancers. Turning to the overall study: Ivuxolimab, which targeted the costimulatory receptor OX40 (CD134), was an agonistic, fully human IgG2 monoclonal antibody. Intravenous ivuxolimab was administered to patients every 2 weeks at six dose levels: 0.01, 0.1, 0.3, 1.5, 3 and 10 mg/kg. Of the approximately 54 dose-escalation patients, hepatocellular carcinoma was present in approximately 20, melanoma in some 15, renal cell carcinoma in 9 and head and neck cancer in 9. The dose-escalation cohort was 82.7% male with a mean age of 60 years, ranging from 23 to 79. Patients were allowed to have had prior anti-PD-1, anti-PD-L1 or anti-CTLA-4 therapy, and 30% to 50% of the dose-escalation patients had previously received checkpoint inhibitors. Partial responses occurred in three dose-escalation patients: two with cutaneous melanoma and one with hepatocellular carcinoma. Peripheral TCRbeta sequencing was intended to test whether TCR sequence diversity was altered and clonal T-cell expansion was caused by ivuxolimab. The monotherapy dose-escalation portion (N ≈ 57 patients) of the phase I ivuxolimab trial is reported in the paper. Paper-wide results and their limitations: In the 0.1-3.0 mg/kg groups, partial responders were among the patients with the lowest normalized peripheral clonal expansion, particularly in CD8+ T cells. Low levels of normalized T-cell clonal expansion were also shown by some nonresponding patients. After ivuxolimab, expanded clones were on average more numerous among CD8+ T cells than among CD4+ T cells. At doses of 0.1 to 3.0 mg/kg, clonal expansion of both CD4+ and CD8+ blood T cells was observed from baseline to week 6. Which antigens the clonally expanded peripheral T cells were specific for was not determined.

A word on this clone: Its specific antigen is unknown. No quality values exist for individual bases; no much larger clone is one base distant.

Here V drops 5 bases and J drops 8 bases, and the junction holds 6 bases not matched to any gene. The CDR3, from cysteine to phenylalanine, totals 15 residues. Only the CDR3 portion is preserved as DNA: 45 bases, with reading frame beginning at the first base. From a lookup of the germline V gene (reference sequence), CDR1 and CDR2 are PRHDT and FYEKMQ. Genomic DNA was extracted from sorted cells for sequencing of the TCRbeta CDR3 region. The immunoSEQ Assay was used for sequencing of TCRbeta CDR3 regions. The table comes from immuneACCESS by way of TCRdb, which keeps in-frame sequences with V and J called. Part of the clones is missing from these tables; in studies checked, under half for an unresolved V gene and the rest for unknown reasons. The sample data list about 32,000 clones, and just over 90% of these were observed just once. The ten largest account for over 4% of the sample. The trial excluded patients who had a history of autoimmune disease or were on systemic immunosuppression. Peripheral blood for TCR sequencing was collected from all dose cohorts at baseline, on cycle 4 day 1, and on cycle 7 day 1. Samples were obtained from an open-label, multicenter, first-in-human phase I dose-escalation trial of ivuxolimab. Adults with locally advanced or metastatic melanoma, renal cell, hepatocellular, or head and neck squamous cell carcinoma were enrolled in the trial. Before TCR sequencing, CD4+ T cells and CD8+ T cells were sorted from peripheral blood as separate populations.

The material sequenced was CD4+ or CD8+ T cells sorted from blood, taken in a trial of the OX40 agonist ivuxolimab. The sequence was obtained from an adult with an advanced solid tumor such as melanoma, head and neck, liver or kidney cancer. The sequence is built from TRBV13 and TRBJ2-1; 13 nucleotides in the junction match TRBD2. The nucleotide sequence is given as TGTGCCAGCAGCCTAACTAGCGGGAGGGCCTATGAGCAGTTCTTC. This encodes CASSLTSGRAYEQFF.